This T cell receptor beta chain was documented in a study of blood T cells in healthy people across ages. This clonotype was detected ten times or more. V lost 2 bases to trimming and J lost 3 bases, with 20 bases between them. CDR3 length: 16 residues. Per the germline V gene, CDR1 is DFQATT and CDR2 is SNEGSKA (reference sequence). Using a J-beta primer mix together with a sample-barcoded 5' primer, a second PCR was run for roughly 6 to 12 cycles. The template-switch adaptor was a 5' adaptor with 12 random nucleotides. It tagged each cDNA molecule. A single record per CDR3 protein comes from TCRdb applying MiXCR to the 5' RACE reads. The data contain about 1,500,000 distinct CDR3 sequences, over 25% of them seen just once; the ten biggest clones take up 7.7%.

The specimen sequenced was blood. This rearrangement joins TRBV20-1 to TRBJ2-7, with D perhaps matching TRBD2 (6 bases). This TCR was sampled from a woman aged 25 to 39 in good health. The CDR3 here is CSARSASTGLFYEQYF. The CDR3 nucleotides are TGCAGTGCTAGATCCGCAAGTACAGGACTATTCTACGAGCAGTACTTC.